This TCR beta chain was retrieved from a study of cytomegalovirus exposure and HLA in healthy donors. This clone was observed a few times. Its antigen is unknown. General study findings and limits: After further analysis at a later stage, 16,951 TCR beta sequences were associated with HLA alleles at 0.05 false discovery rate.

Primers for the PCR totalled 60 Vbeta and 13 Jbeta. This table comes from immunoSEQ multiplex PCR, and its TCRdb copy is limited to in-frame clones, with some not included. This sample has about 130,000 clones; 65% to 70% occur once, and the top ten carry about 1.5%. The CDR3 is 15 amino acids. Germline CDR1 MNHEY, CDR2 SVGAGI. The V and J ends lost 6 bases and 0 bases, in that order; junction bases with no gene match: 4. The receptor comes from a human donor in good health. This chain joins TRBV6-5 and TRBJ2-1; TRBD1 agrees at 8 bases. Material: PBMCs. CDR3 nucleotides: TGTGCCAGCAGGCTGGACAGGGACTCCTACAATGAGCAGTTCTTC. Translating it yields CASRLDRDSYNEQFF.